What follows describes a single TCR beta chain. Its antigen is unknown. Sequence at one end of the junction differs from germline and may be a read error. The sample comes from a study of identical twins. MiXCR, applied by TCRdb to the 5' RACE reads, yields one record per CDR3 protein. This sample carries 400,000 to 550,000 distinct CDR3 sequences, approximately 25% of them seen once, and the ten largest clones take approximately 2.9%. Study-wide points: Analyses based on zero insertions could be partly confounded by invariant MAIT and iNKT cells. Abundant beta clonotypes from cord blood had fewer insertions, unlike memory repertoires, which showed none. In monozygotic twins, models underestimated the sharing of out-of-frame TCR alpha.

The CDR3 is 17 residues long. Per germline, CDR1 DFQATT and CDR2 SNEGSKA (reference sequence). The data were also submitted as part of a second study, on T cells expressing NK-cell markers.

Sequencing input: CD4+ T cells sorted from blood. The J gene is TRBJ2-3, the V gene TRBV20-1; TRBD2 aligns across 9 bases. This TCR came from a woman aged 18-29 years in good health. In DNA, the CDR3 is TGCTGTGCTAGGCGTCTAGCGGGGCCCCGCAGCACAGATACGCAGTATTTT. This codes for CCARRLAGPRSTDTQYF.